This entry lists 4 T cell receptor beta chains sequenced from one sample in a study of OX40 agonist ivuxolimab in advanced cancers. The library was prepared using the immunoSEQ multiplex PCR assay. Entries here come from immuneACCESS through TCRdb and include only in-frame sequences with V and J called. Some clones fail to appear in such tables; in the studies checked, an unresolved V gene covers under half of the shortfall, and the cause of the remainder is unknown. Within this sample are tens of thousands of clones, with roughly 78% of them counted one time only. Clones ranked in the top ten supply roughly 5.4% of the sample. Specimen: CD4+ or CD8+ T cells sorted from blood, collected in a trial of the OX40 agonist ivuxolimab. The receptor set was obtained from an adult with an advanced solid tumor such as melanoma, head and neck, liver or kidney cancer.

This chain links TRBV19 with TRBJ2-7; TRBD1 might be the D (5 bases). CDR1 LNHDA and CDR2 SQIVND come from the germline V gene (reference sequence). This CDR3 region has 13 residues. The V gene lost 3 bases and the J gene lost 1 base, with 7 bases spanning the gap. The CDR3 bases are TGTGCCAGTAGTATGGACAAGTCCTACGAGCAGTACTTC. This gives the protein CASSMDKSYEQYF. The variable domain in full, with the rest retrieved from reference TRBV19 and TRBJ2-7, is DGGITQSPKYLFRKEGQNVTLSCEQNLNHDAMYWYRQDPGQGLRLIYYSQIVNDFQKGDIAEGYSVSREKKESFPLTVTSAQKNPTAFYLCASSMDKSYEQYFGPGTRLTVT.

The rearrangement links TRBV6-1 to TRBJ1-1; D remains unclear. V lost 8 bases and J lost 0, with 16 bases in between. The CDR3 runs to 15 residues. Germline V lookup: CDR1 MNHNS, CDR2 SASEGT. This CDR3 is CASCGSISLNTEAFF. The CDR3 nucleotides read TGTGCCAGCTGTGGAAGTATTAGTCTGAACACTGAAGCTTTCTTT.

The chain combines TRBV7-9 with TRBJ1-2; 9 bases align to TRBD1. With V trimmed by 5 bases and J by 7 bases, 5 bases remained unmatched. The length of the CDR3 is 13 residues. CDR1 and CDR2 (germline): SEHNR, FQNEAQ (reference sequence). The CDR3 protein is CASSPDRGAGYTF. The CDR3 coding sequence is TGTGCCAGCAGCCCGGACAGGGGCGCTGGCTACACCTTC.

The V gene is TRBV6-4, the J gene TRBJ2-2; D is ambiguous. The CDR3 is made up of 14 amino acids. Trimming shortened V by 6 bases and J by 1 base, and 9 bases separated the two germline ends. In germline, CDR1 is MRHNA, CDR2 SNTAGT. CDR3 amino acids: CASRRTVNTGELFF. In DNA form, the CDR3 reads TGTGCCAGCAGACGGACGGTGAACACCGGGGAGCTGTTTTTT.